These T cell receptor beta chains were read from a single sample in a study of blood T cell repertoires in COVID-19. Measured with immunoSEQ multiplex PCR; TCRdb has only the in-frame clones, and not every one. The profile shows around 130,000 clones, around three quarters of them singletons. Sequencing was carried out using peripheral blood. These receptors all stem from a human donor in a cohort sampled during active COVID-19. Both conserved end residues are part of each CDR3. The order of the fields is clone size, V gene, D gene, J gene, CDR3 DNA, CDR3 protein. The D gene is left open where the match is weak. Size values are once, few and many counts, or a class for expanded clones, and some rows have none.

size: NA; V: TRBV10-2; D: NA; J: TRBJ2-7; DNA: TGCGCCAGCAGTCCCGTCGGTATCTCCTACGAGCAGTACTTC; CDR3: CASSPVGISYEQYF
size: NA; V: TRBV18; D: NA; J: TRBJ1-1; DNA: TGTGCCAGCTCTCTAGGTTCCAACACTGAAGCTTTCTTT; CDR3: CASSLGSNTEAFF
size: NA; V: TRBV7-7; D: NA; J: TRBJ1-5; DNA: TGTGCCAGCAGGTACCCCGGCCGGGGCAATCAGCCCCAGCATTTT; CDR3: CASRYPGRGNQPQHF
size: NA; V: TRBV29-1; D: TRBD1; J: TRBJ2-7; DNA: TGCAGCGCCTCCGGGACAGGGGATGGGGAGCAGTACTTC; CDR3: CSASGTGDGEQYF
size: NA; V: TRBV30; D: NA; J: TRBJ1-2; DNA: TGTGCCTGGAGTCGGGGGGGCGAGTATGGCTACACCTTC; CDR3: CAWSRGGEYGYTF
size: NA; V: TRBV5-1; D: TRBD1; J: TRBJ2-1; DNA: TGCGCCAGCAGCTCCGGACAGGGAGAAAATGAGCAGTTCTTC; CDR3: CASSSGQGENEQFF
size: NA; V: TRBV2; D: NA; J: TRBJ1-5; DNA: TGTGCCAGCAGTTCGGACAGTAGGCTCAATCAGCCCCAGCATTTT; CDR3: CASSSDSRLNQPQHF
size: NA; V: TRBV10-3; D: NA; J: TRBJ2-3; DNA: TGTGCCATCAGTCTCACAGGGACGGTAACAGATACGCAGTATTTT; CDR3: CAISLTGTVTDTQYF
size: NA; V: TRBV10-3; D: TRBD2; J: TRBJ2-5; DNA: TGTGCCATCAGTGTGGGCGGGGGGGTAACCCAGTACTTC; CDR3: CAISVGGGVTQYF
size: NA; V: TRBV5-1; D: NA; J: TRBJ2-1; DNA: TGCGCCAGCAGCTTGGGACACTCCTACAATGAGCAGTTCTTC; CDR3: CASSLGHSYNEQFF
size: few; V: TRBV7-7; D: TRBD1; J: TRBJ1-3; DNA: TGTGCCAGCAGCCCCAGGACAGGCTCTGGAAACACCATATATTTT; CDR3: CASSPRTGSGNTIYF
size: NA; V: TRBV6-1; D: NA; J: TRBJ1-2; DNA: TGTGCCAGCAGTGAAGGGCAGGAGAGGGCATACACCTTC; CDR3: CASSEGQERAYTF
size: NA; V: TRBV5-1; D: NA; J: TRBJ1-1; DNA: TGCGCCAGCAGCCCACTCATGAACACTGAAGCTTTCTTT; CDR3: CASSPLMNTEAFF
size: NA; V: TRBV10-2; D: TRBD1; J: TRBJ1-4; DNA: TGCGCCAGCAGTGACCAAGACAGGGCGTTGAGAGAAAAACTGTTTTTT; CDR3: CASSDQDRALREKLFF
size: NA; V: TRBV7-8; D: NA; J: TRBJ2-1; DNA: TGTGCCAGCAGCTTAGTATCTAGACTCTTGAGCTCCTACAATGAGCAGTTCTTC; CDR3: CASSLVSRLLSSYNEQFF
size: NA; V: TRBV5-4; D: NA; J: TRBJ1-1; DNA: TGTGCCAGCAGCTCTGACAGCCACACTGAAGCTTTCTTT; CDR3: CASSSDSHTEAFF
size: NA; V: TRBV19; D: NA; J: TRBJ2-5; DNA: TGTGCCAGTAGTATAAGCCCCCAAGAGACCCAGTACTTC; CDR3: CASSISPQETQYF
size: NA; V: TRBV29-1; D: TRBD1; J: TRBJ1-2; DNA: TGCAGCGTTGGACCGGACAGGGATGGCTACACCTTC; CDR3: CSVGPDRDGYTF
size: NA; V: TRBV5-4; D: TRBD2; J: TRBJ2-1; DNA: TGTGCCAGCAGCTTGCCGAGCGGGGATCACAATGAGCAGTTCTTC; CDR3: CASSLPSGDHNEQFF
size: few; V: TRBV18; D: NA; J: TRBJ2-3; DNA: TGTGCCAGCTCACAGGGGAGCACAGATACGCAGTATTTT; CDR3: CASSQGSTDTQYF
size: NA; V: TRBV20-1; D: NA; J: TRBJ1-2; DNA: TGCAGTGCTCGCTATGGCTACACCTTC; CDR3: CSARYGYTF
size: NA; V: TRBV6-2/TRBV6-3; D: NA; J: TRBJ2-3; DNA: TGTGCCAGCAGTTCGCCGAAGGAGCGGGCTCGCACAGATACGCAGTATTTT; CDR3: CASSSPKERARTDTQYF
size: NA; V: TRBV11-2; D: TRBD1; J: TRBJ2-5; DNA: TGTGCCAGCAGCGGGGACAGGCCCTGGGAGACCCAGTACTTC; CDR3: CASSGDRPWETQYF
size: few; V: TRBV5-4; D: NA; J: TRBJ2-1; DNA: TGTGCCAGCAGCTTGGACAAAAGCTCCTACAATGAGCAGTTCTTC; CDR3: CASSLDKSSYNEQFF
size: NA; V: TRBV2; D: NA; J: TRBJ2-7; DNA: TGTGCCAGCAGTGGGCGGGGGACAGGCGACTACGAGCAGTACTTC; CDR3: CASSGRGTGDYEQYF
size: NA; V: TRBV27; D: NA; J: TRBJ1-2; DNA: TGTGCCAGCAGTTTCTCAGGCGGGACGGCTAACTATGGCTACACCTTC; CDR3: CASSFSGGTANYGYTF
size: NA; V: TRBV3-1/TRBV3-2; D: NA; J: TRBJ1-1; DNA: TGTGCCAGCAGCCCGGAGACGGTGAACACTGAAGCTTTCTTT; CDR3: CASSPETVNTEAFF
size: NA; V: TRBV3-1/TRBV3-2; D: TRBD2; J: TRBJ2-1; DNA: TGTGCCAGCAGCCCCACAAGCGGGGGTCTCATCAATGAGCAGTTCTTC; CDR3: CASSPTSGGLINEQFF
size: few; V: TRBV4-1; D: NA; J: TRBJ1-1; DNA: TGCGCCAGCAGCCAAGAAGGCAGGGGGAACACTGAAGCTTTCTTT; CDR3: CASSQEGRGNTEAFF
size: NA; V: TRBV10-3; D: NA; J: TRBJ2-3; DNA: TGTGCCATCAGTAAAACAGATTACACAGATACGCAGTATTTT; CDR3: CAISKTDYTDTQYF
size: NA; V: TRBV5-1; D: NA; J: TRBJ1-1; DNA: TGCGCCAGCAGCCCAAGTTGGGGGGGCACTGAAGCTTTCTTT; CDR3: CASSPSWGGTEAFF
size: NA; V: TRBV7-6; D: TRBD1; J: TRBJ1-3; DNA: TGTGCCAGCAGCAGACAGACAGGGGGCGTTGGAAACACCATATATTTT; CDR3: CASSRQTGGVGNTIYF
size: once; V: TRBV21-1; D: NA; J: TRBJ1-3; DNA: TGTGCCAGCAGCAAAGGCGGGGGACAGGGGCTTTCTGGAAACACCATATATTTT; CDR3: CASSKGGGQGLSGNTIYF
size: many; V: TRBV2; D: TRBD1; J: TRBJ2-5; DNA: TGTGCCAGCAGATTGGACAGGGGGTTCCAAGAGACCCAGTACTTC; CDR3: CASRLDRGFQETQYF
size: few; V: TRBV11-2; D: NA; J: TRBJ2-6; DNA: TGTGCCAGCAGCTTAGCGGGTTGGCGGGGAGCCTCTGGGGCCAACGTCCTGACTTTC; CDR3: CASSLAGWRGASGANVLTF